These 3 T cell receptor beta chains were sequenced from one sample in a study of blood T cells in healthy people across ages. Together with a sample-barcoded 5' primer, a J-beta primer mix was included in a second PCR lasting roughly 6 to 12 cycles. TCRdb re-analysed the 5' RACE reads in MiXCR, keeping a single row per CDR3 protein. The sample comprises around 1.7 million distinct CDR3 sequences, roughly 27% of which are singletons, and roughly 8% rests with the top ten. Sequencing was performed on blood. All receptors come from a woman aged 25 to 39 in good health.

The chain combines TRBV24-1 with TRBJ2-3; 7 bases are shared with TRBD2. This CDR3 contains 16 residues. Trimming cost V 0 bases and J 2 bases; bases outside gene matches: 4. CDR1 is KGHDR and CDR2 is SFDVKD in the germline V gene. The CDR3 is CATSDLKREATDTQYF. As DNA, the CDR3 is TGTGCCACCAGTGATTTGAAGCGGGAAGCCACAGATACGCAGTATTTT.

This clonotype turned up a few times. This chain connects TRBV5-1 to TRBJ2-2; the D is unclear. Germline V gene sequence: CDR1 SGHRS, CDR2 YFSETQ. Trimming took off 1 base at V and 5 bases at J, with 9 bases between the two ends. The CDR3 length is 14 residues. The CDR3 region has the DNA TGCGCCAGCAGCTTGTGGATGGGAACCGGGGAGCTGTTTTTT. This gives the protein CASSLWMGTGELFF.

This chain links TRBV7-3 with TRBJ2-4, with TRBD2 matching 9 bases. Trimming took 0 bases from V and 13 from J; bases not matched to a gene: 4. CDR1 is SGHTA and CDR2 is FQGTGA in the germline V gene. The CDR3 loop spans 13 amino acids. The chain's CDR3 is CASSLTGAGGQYF. CDR3 DNA: TGTGCCAGCAGCTTAACCGGGGCGGGAGGGCAGTACTTC.